The sequence of this TCR beta chain was determined in a study of early stage breast cancer tumors. Study overall: Of 15 to 20 invasive breast tumors, about 12 were hormone receptor-positive, HER2-negative. Among around 12 ER+/PR+/HER2- tumors, eight were ductal, four lobular. Average read coverage per sample was 7.5 to 10-fold.

The method was immunoSEQ multiplex PCR; TCRdb's version includes in-frame clones alone and lacks a portion of them. Of approximately 33,000 clones detected, over 70% appear once; the ten largest clones hold approximately 5%. The CDR3 contains 15 residues. CDR1 is SGHVS and CDR2 is FNYEAQ in the germline V gene. V lost 2 bases and J lost 5, with 12 bases in between. The chain links TRBV7-6 to TRBJ2-2, with a tentative D call TRBD2 (7 bases). Sequencing was performed on blood. This TCR was sampled from a person in their 40s with breast cancer. The CDR3: CASSLRGAETGELFF. The CDR3 DNA reads as TGTGCCAGCAGCTTACGGGGGGCGGAAACCGGGGAGCTGTTTTTT.